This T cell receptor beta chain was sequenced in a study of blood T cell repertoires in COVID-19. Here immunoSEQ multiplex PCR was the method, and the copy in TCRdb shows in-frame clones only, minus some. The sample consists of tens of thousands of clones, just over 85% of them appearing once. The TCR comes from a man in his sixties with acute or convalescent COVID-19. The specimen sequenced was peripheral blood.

CDR3 sequence (DNA): TGTGCCACCCAGCTAGCCCCTGAAACCGGGGAGCTGTTTTTT. It specifies CATQLAPETGELFF. The chain recombines TRBV19 with TRBJ2-2; TRBD2 might be the D (5 bases). CDR3 size: 14 residues. Per germline, CDR1 LNHDA and CDR2 SQIVND (reference sequence). V was pared by 10 bases and J by 5 bases, with 17 bases between. The full variable domain, in which reference TRBV19 and TRBJ2-2 provide the parts outside the CDR3, is DGGITQSPKYLFRKEGQNVTLSCEQNLNHDAMYWYRQDPGQGLRLIYYSQIVNDFQKGDIAEGYSVSREKKESFPLTVTSAQKNPTAFYLCATQLAPETGELFFGEGSRLTVL.